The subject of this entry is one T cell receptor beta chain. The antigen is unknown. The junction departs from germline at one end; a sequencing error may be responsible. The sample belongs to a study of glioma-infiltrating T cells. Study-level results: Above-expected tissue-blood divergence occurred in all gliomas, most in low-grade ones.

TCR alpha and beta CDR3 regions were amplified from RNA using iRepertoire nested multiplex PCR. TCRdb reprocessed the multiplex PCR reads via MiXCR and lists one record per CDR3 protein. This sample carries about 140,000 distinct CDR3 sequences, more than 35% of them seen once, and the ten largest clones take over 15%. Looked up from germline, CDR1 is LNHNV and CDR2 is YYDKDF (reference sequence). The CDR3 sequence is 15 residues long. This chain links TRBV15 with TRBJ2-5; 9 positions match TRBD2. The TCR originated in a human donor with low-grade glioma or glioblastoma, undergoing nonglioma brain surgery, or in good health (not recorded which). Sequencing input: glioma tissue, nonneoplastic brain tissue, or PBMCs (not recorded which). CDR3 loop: CATGRLAASQETKYF. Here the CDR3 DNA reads TGTGCCACCGGCAGACTAGCGGCAAGCCAAGAGACCAAGTACTTC.